Only a few counts were recorded for the clone carrying this T cell receptor beta chain. Its antigen is as yet unknown. The PCR employed 60 Vbeta primers together with 13 Jbeta primers. Method: immunoSEQ multiplex PCR; TCRdb's copy keeps in-frame clones and lacks some. Here the sample spans about 63,000 clones, almost 75% being singletons. This record comes from a study of cytomegalovirus exposure and HLA in healthy donors. Study-wide findings and caveats: Equally common other TCR beta chains were less clonally expanded than HLA-associated ones, a later analysis found. Previous analysis showed most TCR beta V segments were productive about 87% or about 30% of the time.

The clonotype was recovered from a man in his fifties in good health and CMV-seronegative. Sequencing was done on a sample of PBMCs.

CDR3 sequence (DNA): TGTGCCACCAGCGGGCTTTGGACAGGGGTATCAGGAGATACGCAGTATTTT. Translated: CATSGLWTGVSGDTQYF. J is TRBJ2-3 and V is TRBV15, with 9 bases aligning to TRBD1. In germline, CDR1 is LNHNV, CDR2 YYDKDF (reference sequence). Losses at the gene ends were 5 bases for V and 5 bases for J; bases not matched to a gene: 14. The CDR3 covers 17 residues.